The source of this T cell receptor beta chain is a study of cytomegalovirus exposure and HLA in healthy donors. The CDR3 totals 16 residues. In germline, CDR1 is LNHDA, CDR2 SQIVND (reference sequence). The V end lost 6 bases, the J end lost 1 base, and 16 bases lay between the germline ends. Broader study findings: High sensitivity and specificity were reportedly achieved when the classifier diagnosed cytomegalovirus status.

TCRdb keeps only in-frame clones here, not all; method: immunoSEQ multiplex PCR. The profile shows 160,000 or so clones, 88% of them singletons. Comments on this clone: Its antigen is as yet unknown.

The chain carries TRBV19 and TRBJ1-5, with no clear D. The clonotype originates from a man aged 18 to 29 in good health and CMV-seronegative. Material for sequencing was PBMCs. CDR3 DNA: TGTGCCAGTAGCAGAGGCCCCGCGGTAAGCAATCAGCCCCAGCATTTT. This sequence encodes CASSRGPAVSNQPQHF.